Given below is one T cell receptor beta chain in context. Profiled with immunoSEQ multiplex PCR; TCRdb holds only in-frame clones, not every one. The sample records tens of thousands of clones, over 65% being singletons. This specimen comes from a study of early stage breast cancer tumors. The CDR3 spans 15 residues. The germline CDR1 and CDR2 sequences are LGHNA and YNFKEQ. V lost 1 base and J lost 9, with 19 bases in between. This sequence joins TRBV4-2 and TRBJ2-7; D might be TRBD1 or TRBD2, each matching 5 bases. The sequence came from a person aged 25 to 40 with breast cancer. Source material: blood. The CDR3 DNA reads TGTGCCAGCAGCCAAGGCCGGGGCCTCCCCTTGGGGCAGTACTTC. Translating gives CASSQGRGLPLGQYF.